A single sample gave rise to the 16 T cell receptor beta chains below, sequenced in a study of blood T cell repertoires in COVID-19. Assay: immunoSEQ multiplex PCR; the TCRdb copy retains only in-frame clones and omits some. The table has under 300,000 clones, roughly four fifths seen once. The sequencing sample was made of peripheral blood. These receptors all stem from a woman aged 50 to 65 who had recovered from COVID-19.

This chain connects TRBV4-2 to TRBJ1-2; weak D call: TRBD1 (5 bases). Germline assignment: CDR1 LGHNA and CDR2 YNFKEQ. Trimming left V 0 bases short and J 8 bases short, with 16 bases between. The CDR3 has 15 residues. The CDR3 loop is CASSQEGLSREGYTF. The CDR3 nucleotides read TGTGCCAGCAGCCAAGAGGGACTGAGCAGAGAAGGCTACACCTTC.

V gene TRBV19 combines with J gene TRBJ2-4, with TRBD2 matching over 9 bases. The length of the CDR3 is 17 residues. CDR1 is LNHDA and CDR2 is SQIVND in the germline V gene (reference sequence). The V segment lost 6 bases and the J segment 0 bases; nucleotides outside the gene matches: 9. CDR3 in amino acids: CASSPISGGLAKNIQYF. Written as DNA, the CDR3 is TGTGCCAGTAGCCCCATTAGCGGGGGTCTAGCCAAAAACATTCAGTACTTC.

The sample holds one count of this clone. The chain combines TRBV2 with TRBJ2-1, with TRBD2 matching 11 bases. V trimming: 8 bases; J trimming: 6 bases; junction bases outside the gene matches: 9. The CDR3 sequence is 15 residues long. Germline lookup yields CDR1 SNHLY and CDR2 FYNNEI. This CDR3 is CASSKDLAGGNEQFF. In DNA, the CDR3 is TGTGCCAGCTCTAAGGATCTAGCGGGAGGCAATGAGCAGTTCTTC.

The CDR3 region has the DNA TGTGCCAGCTCACGACCACAGGGGAATATTGCTGAGCAGTTCTTC. Encoded protein: CASSRPQGNIAEQFF. This chain uses TRBV18 with TRBJ2-1, with TRBD1 matching 7 bases. J gave up 9 bases and V 4 bases, and 12 bases lay outside the gene matches. The CDR3 runs to 15 residues. The V gene's germline CDR1 is KGHSH and CDR2 LQKENI.

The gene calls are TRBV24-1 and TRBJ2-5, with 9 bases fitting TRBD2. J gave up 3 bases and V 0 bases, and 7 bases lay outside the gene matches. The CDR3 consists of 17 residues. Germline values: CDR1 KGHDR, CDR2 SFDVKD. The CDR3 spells CATSDLPHSGREETQYF. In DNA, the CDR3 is TGTGCCACCAGTGATTTGCCCCATAGCGGGAGAGAAGAGACCCAGTACTTC.

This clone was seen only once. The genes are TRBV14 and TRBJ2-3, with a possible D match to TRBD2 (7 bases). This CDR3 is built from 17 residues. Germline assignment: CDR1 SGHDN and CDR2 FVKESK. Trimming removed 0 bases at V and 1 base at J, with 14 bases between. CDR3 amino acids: CASSQDWGGPGTDTQYF. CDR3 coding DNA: TGTGCCAGCAGCCAAGATTGGGGGGGCCCAGGCACAGATACGCAGTATTTT.

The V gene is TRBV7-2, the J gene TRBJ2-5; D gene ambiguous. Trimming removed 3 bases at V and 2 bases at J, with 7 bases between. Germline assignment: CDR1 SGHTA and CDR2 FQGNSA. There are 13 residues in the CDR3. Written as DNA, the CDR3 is TGTGCCAGCAGCTTCAGTCCTCAAGAGACCCAGTACTTC. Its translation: CASSFSPQETQYF.

The CDR3 protein is CASSPRAQGADGYTF. The CDR3 DNA reads TGTGCCAGCTCACCTCGCGCGCAGGGGGCGGATGGCTACACCTTC. The chain has TRBV18 and TRBJ1-2; 8 nucleotides line up with TRBD1. CDR1 is KGHSH, CDR2 LQKENI, per germline. Trimming took 3 bases from V and 6 from J; bases not matched to a gene: 9. This CDR3 comprises 15 residues.

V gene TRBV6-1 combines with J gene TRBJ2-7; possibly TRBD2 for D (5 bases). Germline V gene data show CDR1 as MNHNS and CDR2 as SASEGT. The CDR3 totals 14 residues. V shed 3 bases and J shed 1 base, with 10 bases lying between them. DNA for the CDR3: TGTGCCAGCAGTGACGCGGGCGGGTCCTACGAGCAGTACTTC. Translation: CASSDAGGSYEQYF.

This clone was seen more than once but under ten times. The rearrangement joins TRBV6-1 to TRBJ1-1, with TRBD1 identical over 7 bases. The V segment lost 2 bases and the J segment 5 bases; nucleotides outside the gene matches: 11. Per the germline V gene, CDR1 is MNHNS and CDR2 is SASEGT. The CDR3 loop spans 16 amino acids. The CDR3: CASSEILGQLGTEAFF. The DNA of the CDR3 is TGTGCCAGCAGTGAAATTCTGGGACAGCTGGGGACTGAAGCTTTCTTT.

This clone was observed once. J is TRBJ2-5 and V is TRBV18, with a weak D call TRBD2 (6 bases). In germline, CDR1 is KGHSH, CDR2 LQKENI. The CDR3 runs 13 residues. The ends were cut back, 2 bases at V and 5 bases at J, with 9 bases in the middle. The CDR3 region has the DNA TGTGCCAGCTCACCAAGCGGGCTGGAGACCCAGTACTTC. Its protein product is CASSPSGLETQYF.

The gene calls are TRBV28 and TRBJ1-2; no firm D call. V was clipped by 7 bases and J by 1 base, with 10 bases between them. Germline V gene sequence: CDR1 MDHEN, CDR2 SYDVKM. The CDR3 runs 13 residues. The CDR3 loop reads CASTRGYNYGYTF. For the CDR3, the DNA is TGTGCCAGCACTCGGGGTTATAACTATGGCTACACCTTC.

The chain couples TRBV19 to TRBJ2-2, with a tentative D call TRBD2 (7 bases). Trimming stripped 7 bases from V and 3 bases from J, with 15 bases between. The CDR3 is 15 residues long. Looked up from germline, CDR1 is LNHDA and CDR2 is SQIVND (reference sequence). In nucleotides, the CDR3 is TGTGCCAGTACCCTGCGGGGGCGAGACACCGGGGAGCTGTTTTTT. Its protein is CASTLRGRDTGELFF.

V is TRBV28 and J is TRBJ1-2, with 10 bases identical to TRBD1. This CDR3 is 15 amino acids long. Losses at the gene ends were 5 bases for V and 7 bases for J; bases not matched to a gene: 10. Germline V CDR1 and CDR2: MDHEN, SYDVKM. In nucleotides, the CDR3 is TGTGCCAGCAGTCTCCCTGCGACAGGGGGCTTTGGCTACACCTTC. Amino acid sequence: CASSLPATGGFGYTF.

For the CDR3, the DNA is TGTGCCAGCAGCCCGCTGACGGGGGGCTATGGCTACACCTTC. Its translation: CASSPLTGGYGYTF. The chain couples TRBV7-9 to TRBJ1-2, with a tentative D call TRBD1 (5 bases). Trimming stripped 5 bases from V and 4 bases from J, with 14 bases between. This CDR3 has 14 residues. Per germline, CDR1 SEHNR and CDR2 FQNEAQ (reference sequence).

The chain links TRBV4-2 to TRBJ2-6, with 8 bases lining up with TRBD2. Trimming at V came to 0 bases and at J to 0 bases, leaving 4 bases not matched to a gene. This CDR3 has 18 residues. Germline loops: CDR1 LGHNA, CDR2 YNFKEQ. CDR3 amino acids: CASSQETSGSSGANVLTF. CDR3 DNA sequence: TGTGCCAGCAGCCAAGAAACTAGCGGATCCTCTGGGGCCAACGTCCTGACTTTC.